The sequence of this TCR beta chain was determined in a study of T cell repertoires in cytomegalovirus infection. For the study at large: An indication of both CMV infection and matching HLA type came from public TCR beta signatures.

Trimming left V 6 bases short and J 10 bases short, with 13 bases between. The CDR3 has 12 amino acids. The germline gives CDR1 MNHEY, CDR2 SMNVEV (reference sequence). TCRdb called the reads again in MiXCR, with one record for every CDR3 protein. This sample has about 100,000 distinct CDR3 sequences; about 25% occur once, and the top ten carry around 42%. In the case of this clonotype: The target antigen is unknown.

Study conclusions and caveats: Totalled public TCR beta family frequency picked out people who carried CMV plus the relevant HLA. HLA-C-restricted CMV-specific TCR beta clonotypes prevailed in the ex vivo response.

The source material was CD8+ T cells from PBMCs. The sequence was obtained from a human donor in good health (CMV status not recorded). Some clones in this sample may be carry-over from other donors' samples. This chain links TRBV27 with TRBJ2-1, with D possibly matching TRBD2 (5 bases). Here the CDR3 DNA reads TGTGCCAGCAGGTCCGGCACTAGGGAGCAGTTCTTC. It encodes CASRSGTREQFF.